This T cell receptor (beta chain) was captured by sequencing in a study of blood T cell repertoires in COVID-19. In the study overall: Samples taken during acute and convalescent COVID-19 were collected in the United States, Italy and Spain. PBMCs, B-cell-depleted T cells, or T cells provided the cDNA or gDNA that made up the material.

Original processing notes: Reference gene primer amplification yielded estimated nucleated cell counts. Assay used: immunoSEQ multiplex PCR; TCRdb lists only in-frame clones, some missing. D and trimming were read from the DNA, whereas the V and J calls and clone size are those reported in that table. The data contain roughly 100,000 clones, about four fifths of them singletons. The CDR3 is 15 residues long. The germline V gene encodes CDR1 SQVTM and CDR2 ANQGSEA. V was pared by 2 bases and J by 1 base, with 7 bases of the junction left unmatched. The receptor comes from a human donor in a cohort sampled during active COVID-19. Sequencing used peripheral blood. The rearrangement joins TRBV29-1 to TRBJ1-1; 7 bases align to TRBD1. CDR3 DNA sequence: TGCAGCGTTGAACTGCGACAGGGACCGAACACTGAAGCTTTCTTT. Translation: CSVELRQGPNTEAFF.